Following are 17 T cell receptor beta chains from one sample sequenced in a study of T-cell memory formation after mild COVID-19. TCRdb re-called the 5' RACE reads through MiXCR, storing one row per CDR3 protein. The repertoire has approximately 60,000 distinct CDR3 sequences, 8% to 10% of them found once; the top ten carry approximately 1.2%. Sequencing used PBMCs or a T cell subset sorted from them (not recorded which). The receptors were gathered from a young man who had mild COVID-19 (a few samples of this study predate the infection). Cell type and time point are not known.

This clonotype showed up many times. CDR3 sequence: CASSLPMWRTDTQYF. The CDR3 coding sequence is TGTGCCAGCAGCCTTCCTATGTGGCGTACAGATACGCAGTATTTT. The rearrangement joins TRBV7-9 to TRBJ2-3; D not resolved. Germline V gene sequence: CDR1 SEHNR, CDR2 FQNEAQ (reference sequence). V dropped 5 bases and J dropped 3 bases, with 15 bases sitting between them. The CDR3 is made up of 15 amino acids.

The table lists this clonotype with a few counts. The chain's CDR3 is CASSPDFLLVAGELFF. The CDR3 DNA reads as TGTGCCAGCAGCCCCGACTTTCTCCTAGTTGCCGGGGAGCTGTTTTTT. The chain employs TRBV5-5 and TRBJ2-2, with D unresolved. The germline CDR1 and CDR2 sequences are SGHKS and YYEKEE (reference sequence). This CDR3 comprises 16 residues. Trimming took off 4 bases at V and 6 bases at J, with 19 bases between the two ends. Using reference TRBV5-5 and TRBJ2-2 for the parts outside the CDR3, the full variable domain is DAGVTQSPTHLIKTRGQQVTLRCSPISGHKSVSWYQQVLGQGPQFIFQYYEKEERGRGNFPDRFSARQFPNYSSELNVNALLLGDSALYLCASSPDFLLVAGELFFGEGSRLTVL.

This clonotype came up many times. The genes are TRBV20-1 and TRBJ2-7; possibly TRBD2 for D (5 bases). The CDR3 contains 15 residues. Germline CDR1 is DFQATT and CDR2 is SNEGSKA (reference sequence). The V gene lost 2 bases and the J gene lost 0 bases, with 14 bases spanning the gap. This chain's CDR3 is CSARPGLLSSYEQYF. The CDR3 DNA sequence: TGCAGTGCTAGACCCGGACTGTTGAGCTCCTACGAGCAGTACTTC.

This rearrangement joins TRBV12-3 or TRBV12-4 to TRBJ1-6; D is unclear. V shed 3 bases and J shed 6 bases, with 9 bases lying between them. This CDR3 region has 14 residues. This CDR3 is CASSLVQLNSPLHF. CDR3 nucleotides: TGTGCCAGCAGTTTGGTACAGCTTAATTCACCCCTCCACTTT.

The chain joins TRBV13 to TRBJ2-6; D uncertain. The germline V gene has CDR1 PRHDT and CDR2 FYEKMQ (reference sequence). This CDR3 has 14 residues. Between the trimmed V and J ends, which lost 6 bases and 0 bases, there was a span of 6 bases. The CDR3 DNA follows: TGTGCCAGCAGGGGGTTCTCTGGGGCCAACGTCCTGACTTTC. Protein: CASRGFSGANVLTF.

The table lists this clonotype with a few counts. This chain joins TRBV20-1 and TRBJ1-4, with a weak D call TRBD1 (6 bases). CDR3 length: 14 amino acids. Trimming took off 3 bases at V and 7 bases at J, with 15 bases between the two ends. Germline CDR1 and CDR2: DFQATT and SNEGSKA (reference sequence). CDR3 nucleotides: TGCAGTGCTAGTCCCCCCGGAGGGGGTGAAAAACTGTTTTTT. Amino acid sequence: CSASPPGGGEKLFF.

The V and J genes are TRBV29-1 and TRBJ1-5; no clear D gene. The germline V and J ends were trimmed by 7 bases and 2 bases, with 12 bases remaining between them. This CDR3 is 13 amino acids long. Germline lookup yields CDR1 SQVTM and CDR2 ANQGSEA. CDR3 sequence: CSAGPGGNQPQHF. CDR3 nucleotide sequence: TGCAGCGCCGGACCGGGTGGCAATCAGCCCCAGCATTTT.

This clonotype was seen ten or more times. The chain links TRBV4-1 to TRBJ2-5; 7 bases are shared with TRBD1. Looked up from germline, CDR1 is MGHRA and CDR2 is YSYEKL. The CDR3 extends over 13 amino acids. After removal of 0 bases from V and 5 bases from J, the junction contained 0 bases not matched to a gene. The CDR3 DNA is TGCGCCAGCAGCCAAGACAGGGGGGAGACCCAGTACTTC. Translated, it gives CASSQDRGETQYF.

This clonotype was found a few times. The chain is built from TRBV11-2 and TRBJ1-1, with D maybe TRBD1 (5 bases). Trimming pared 3 bases from V and 2 bases from J, leaving 7 bases between. Looked up from germline, CDR1 is SGHAT and CDR2 is FQNNGV. The CDR3 is 13 amino acids. CDR3 sequence (DNA): TGTGCCAGCAGCTTCGGGGGTAACACTGAAGCTTTCTTT. Amino acid sequence: CASSFGGNTEAFF.

This clonotype was detected only a few times. The genes are TRBV2 and TRBJ1-2, with 11 positions matching TRBD1. The CDR3 loop spans 13 amino acids. The ends lost 6 bases at V and 5 bases at J; junction bases unmatched: 2. The V gene's germline CDR1 is SNHLY and CDR2 FYNNEI. The CDR3 nucleotides read TGTGCCAGCAGAGGGGACAGGGGGTATGGCTACACCTTC. Translating gives CASRGDRGYGYTF. The full variable domain, rest sourced from reference TRBV2 and TRBJ1-2, is EPEVTQTPSHQVTQMGQEVILRCVPISNHLYFYWYRQILGQKVEFLVSFYNNEISEKSEIFDDQFSVERPDGSNFTLKIRSTKLEDSAMYFCASRGDRGYGYTFGSGTRLTVV.

CDR3 amino acids: CASSPRRGYEQYV. The CDR3 bases are TGTGCCAGCAGTCCCCGACGAGGTTACGAGCAGTACGTC. The V call is TRBV27, the J call TRBJ2-7; D remains ambiguous. V dropped 5 bases and J dropped 4 bases, with 12 bases sitting between them. The V gene's germline CDR1 is MNHEY and CDR2 SMNVEV (reference sequence). The CDR3 loop spans 13 amino acids.

This clonotype was seen a few times. The chain combines TRBV21-1 with TRBJ2-7; the D segment call TRBD1 is taken from the table without a DNA check. TRBV21-1 is recorded as a pseudogene. The CDR3 covers 12 residues. CDR3 protein: CASSKGGREQYV. Here the CDR3 DNA reads TGTGCCAGCAGCAAGGGGGGCCGGGAGCAGTACGTC.

The CDR3 here is CASSTARTGSNTEAFF. CDR3 DNA: TGTGCCAGCAGTACGGCTAGGACAGGCTCTAACACTGAAGCTTTCTTT. This chain links TRBV6-5 with TRBJ1-1, with 7 bases matching TRBD1. Trimming took 5 bases from V and 2 from J; bases not matched to a gene: 11. The CDR3 length is 16 residues. CDR1 MNHEY and CDR2 SVGAGI come from the germline V gene.

This clonotype was picked up a small number of times. This chain links TRBV7-8 with TRBJ1-5; D is unclear. Deletions cut 8 bases from V and 1 base from J, with 6 bases between. The CDR3 spans 12 residues. CDR1 and CDR2 from the germline V gene are SGHVS and FQNEAQ. The CDR3 reads CASGGSNQPQHF. The CDR3 region has the DNA TGTGCCAGCGGAGGGAGCAATCAGCCCCAGCATTTT.

This clonotype was observed a handful of times. The chain carries TRBV2 and TRBJ1-5; TRBD1 might be the D (5 bases). Looked up from germline, CDR1 is SNHLY and CDR2 is FYNNEI. Trimming shortened V by 8 bases and J by 1 base, and 6 bases separated the two germline ends. The CDR3 runs to 12 residues. In nucleotides, the CDR3 is TGTGCCAGCCGACAGAGCAATCAGCCCCAGCATTTT. Amino acids: CASRQSNQPQHF.

V is TRBV4-2 and J is TRBJ1-3; 7 bases line up with TRBD1. The junction had 7 bases not matched to a gene; V was cut back by 4 bases and J by 4 bases. The CDR3 covers 15 residues. Germline CDR1 and CDR2: LGHNA and YNFKEQ. CDR3 DNA sequence: TGTGCCAGCAGCCCCACAGGGGTGGAAGGAAACACCATATATTTT. It codes for CASSPTGVEGNTIYF.

The chain is built from TRBV5-5 and TRBJ1-2; D might be TRBD1 (6 bases). From germline, CDR1 is SGHKS and CDR2 YYEKEE (reference sequence). The CDR3 spans 15 residues. V lost 0 bases and J 4 bases, leaving 13 bases between the germline ends. The CDR3 DNA reads TGTGCCAGCAGCTTGGCTCCCGGGGGGGCCTATGGCTACACCTTC. Translating gives CASSLAPGGAYGYTF. Filled out from reference TRBV5-5 and TRBJ1-2, the complete variable domain reads DAGVTQSPTHLIKTRGQQVTLRCSPISGHKSVSWYQQVLGQGPQFIFQYYEKEERGRGNFPDRFSARQFPNYSSELNVNALLLGDSALYLCASSLAPGGAYGYTFGSGTRLTVV.